What follows are 19 T cell receptor beta chains derived from one specimen sequenced in a study of T cells in Graves' hyperthyroidism and ophthalmopathy. TCR beta CDR3 region amplification was performed from RNA transcripts. Carried out on the TCR CDR3, a first-round RT-PCR used the HTBI primer set. TCRdb independently ran MiXCR on the multiplex PCR reads; one entry per CDR3 protein. Among roughly 420,000 distinct CDR3 sequences listed, around 16% were seen once. The material sequenced was blood. The receptors shown here come from a young woman with Graves' hyperthyroidism.

This clonotype was counted between two and nine times. This chain connects TRBV29-1 to TRBJ2-5, with TRBD2 matching 7 bases. This CDR3 is built from 14 residues. Germline-derived CDR1 and CDR2 are SQVTM and ANQGSEA. V dropped 3 bases and J dropped 2; count of bases not matched to a gene: 6. The CDR3 loop is CSVDLPGGQETQYF. CDR3 nucleotides: TGCAGCGTTGATCTGCCGGGGGGACAAGAGACCCAGTACTTC.

This clonotype showed up many times. One end of the junction fails to match germline, which may point to a read error. V usage is TRBV18 and J usage is TRBJ1-5; 7 bases line up with TRBD1. Germline V gene sequence: CDR1 KGHSH, CDR2 LQKENI. The CDR3 sequence is 16 residues long. CDR3 DNA: TGTGCCAGCTCGCCTGGCCCCGGACAGGTTAATCGGCCCCAGCATTTT. It specifies CASSPGPGQVNRPQHF.

There are many counts of this clonotype. This rearrangement joins TRBV3-1 to TRBJ2-1; 8 positions agree with TRBD2. Germline V gene data show CDR1 as LGHDT and CDR2 as YNNKEL (reference sequence). The J segment lost 13 bases and the V segment lost 6 bases, leaving 5 bases of the junction unmatched. The CDR3 has 11 residues. The DNA of the CDR3 is TGTGCCAGCAGACTAGCGGAAGTACAGTTCTTC. Amino acids: CASRLAEVQFF.

This clonotype was seen at least ten times. The V gene is TRBV7-6, the J gene TRBJ2-1, with 14 bases identical to TRBD2. The CDR3 covers 17 residues. The ends lost 6 bases at V and 5 bases at J; junction bases unmatched: 9. Germline V gene lookup returns CDR1 SGHVS and CDR2 FNYEAQ. The CDR3 region has the DNA TGTGCCAGCAGTTCGGGACTAGCGGGAGCTCTCGACAATGAGCAGTTCTTC. As protein: CASSSGLAGALDNEQFF.

This clonotype has a count of ten or more. J is TRBJ2-6 and V is TRBV28; TRBD2 matches 12 bases. The V gene end was trimmed by 5 bases and the J gene end by 0 bases; junction bases not matched to a gene: 11. The CDR3 sequence is 20 residues long. Germline CDR1 MDHEN, CDR2 SYDVKM. CDR3 in amino acids: CASSTQLAGGPHSGANVLTF. The CDR3 nucleotides read TGTGCCAGCAGTACGCAGCTAGCGGGAGGGCCCCACTCTGGGGCCAACGTCCTGACTTTC.

This clonotype was observed a handful of times. The chain combines TRBV13 with TRBJ2-7; D is perhaps TRBD2 (5 bases). The CDR3 totals 16 residues. Germline assignment: CDR1 PRHDT and CDR2 FYEKMQ (reference sequence). V was trimmed by 4 bases and J by 0 bases, leaving 16 bases between them. The CDR3 nucleotides are TGTGCCAGCAGCTCCCGGACGGGGTTTAGCTCCTACGAGCAGTACTTC. This translates into CASSSRTGFSSYEQYF.

The sample holds many counts of this clonotype. The chain joins TRBV6-6 to TRBJ2-1, with 15 bases fitting TRBD2. Trimming cost V 0 bases and J 8 bases; bases outside gene matches: 8. CDR1 is MNHNY, CDR2 SVGAGI, per germline (reference sequence). This CDR3 region has 18 residues. The CDR3 here is CASSYSRWTSGRADEQFF. CDR3 DNA: TGTGCCAGCAGTTACTCTCGTTGGACTAGCGGGAGGGCGGATGAGCAGTTCTTC.

The chain has TRBV10-1 and TRBJ1-6, with D hard to call. The CDR3 is 12 residues long. The V and J ends lost 3 bases and 10 bases respectively, with 7 bases between them. Germline V CDR1 and CDR2: WNHNN, SYGVQD (reference sequence). The CDR3 region has the DNA TGCGCCAGCAGTGACAGTGGGTCACCCCTCCACTTT. It specifies CASSDSGSPLHF.

Written as DNA, the CDR3 is TGTGCCAGCAGCCGAGACCCGGGACTAGGGGGGACCGGGGAGCTGTTTTTT. This encodes CASSRDPGLGGTGELFF. The gene calls are TRBV7-2 and TRBJ2-2, with 8 bases fitting TRBD2. V trimming: 5 bases; J trimming: 5 bases; junction bases outside the gene matches: 13. Germline-derived CDR1 and CDR2 are SGHTA and FQGNSA. This CDR3 is 17 amino acids long.

This sequence joins TRBV5-6 and TRBJ2-3, with 7 bases fitting TRBD2. With 4 bases clipped from V and 4 bases from J, the junction kept 12 bases outside the gene matches. Germline CDR1 SGHDT, CDR2 YYEEEE. This CDR3 contains 16 residues. CDR3 residues: CASSPPGGGAADTQYF. As DNA, the CDR3 is TGTGCCAGCAGCCCGCCCGGCGGGGGAGCGGCAGATACGCAGTATTTT.

The CDR3 DNA is TGTGCCACCGAAGACTCCAGGAGCACAGATACGCAGTATTTT. Amino acid sequence: CATEDSRSTDTQYF. J is TRBJ2-3 and V is TRBV19; D is unresolved. Trimming took off 10 bases at V and 0 bases at J, with 14 bases between the two ends. Germline V CDR1 and CDR2: LNHDA, SQIVND (reference sequence). This CDR3 spans 14 amino acids.

The V call is TRBV13, the J call TRBJ1-2; D is unclear. This CDR3 has 12 residues. Between the trimmed V and J ends, which lost 0 bases and 8 bases, there was a span of 7 bases. Germline CDR1 and CDR2: PRHDT and FYEKMQ (reference sequence). CDR3 nucleotide sequence: TGTGCCAGCAGCTTAGGGTCAGTAGGCTACACCTTC. Translating gives CASSLGSVGYTF.

This clonotype came up a few times. The chain carries TRBV7-9 and TRBJ1-2, with D unresolved. This CDR3 region has 14 residues. Germline loops: CDR1 SEHNR, CDR2 FQNEAQ (reference sequence). V dropped 1 base and J dropped 4 bases, with 10 bases sitting between them. The CDR3 region has the DNA TGTGCCAGCAGCTTAGATCACAGCCTCTATGGCTACACCTTC. It yields the protein CASSLDHSLYGYTF.

This clonotype was seen many times. The rearrangement uses TRBV24-1 and TRBJ2-7, with 10 bases matching TRBD2. The CDR3 runs to 14 residues. V lost 4 bases and J lost 2; bases outside the gene matches: 1. CDR1 and CDR2 from the germline V gene are KGHDR and SFDVKD. The CDR3 nucleotides read TGTGCCACCAGTGACAGCGGGAGGGCCTACGAGCAGTACTTC. As protein: CATSDSGRAYEQYF.

The chain combines TRBV12-3 or TRBV12-4 with TRBJ2-1; TRBD2 matches at 10 bases. The CDR3 is made up of 17 amino acids. With 2 bases clipped from V and 7 bases from J, the junction kept 11 bases outside the gene matches. CDR3 nucleotides: TGTGCCAGCAGTTTACTTACTAGCGGGATTACTTATAATGAGCAGTTCTTC. As protein: CASSLLTSGITYNEQFF.

This clonotype has ten or more counts. CDR3 loop: CASAREEVQFF. CDR3 nucleotide sequence: TGTGCCAGCGCGCGGGAGGAGGTGCAGTTCTTC. This chain joins TRBV12-3 or TRBV12-4 and TRBJ2-1; TRBD2 matches at 8 bases. Trimming at V came to 8 bases and at J to 12 bases, leaving 6 bases not matched to a gene. The CDR3 loop spans 11 amino acids.

This clonotype was picked up a small number of times. The chain joins TRBV6-1 to TRBJ2-7; D call uncertain. The length of the CDR3 is 13 residues. The V gene lost 7 bases and the J gene lost 7 bases, with 17 bases spanning the gap. Germline values: CDR1 MNHNS, CDR2 SASEGT. Here the CDR3 DNA reads TGTGCCAGCAAATTCTCATCCGTGAGGGAGCAGTACTTC. This codes for CASKFSSVREQYF.

This clonotype was picked up many times. The chain combines TRBV20-1 with TRBJ2-3; tentatively, D is TRBD1 (6 bases). This CDR3 contains 12 residues. Per germline, CDR1 DFQATT and CDR2 SNEGSKA (reference sequence). The V and J ends lost 7 bases and 4 bases respectively, with 12 bases between them. CDR3 loop: CSGQARADTQYF. CDR3 coding DNA: TGCAGTGGACAGGCGCGGGCAGATACGCAGTATTTT.

This clonotype was found many times. This chain links TRBV20-1 with TRBJ2-7; 7 nucleotides agree with TRBD1. With V trimmed by 2 bases and J by 4 bases, 5 bases remained unmatched. The CDR3 runs to 13 residues. CDR1 and CDR2 (germline): DFQATT, SNEGSKA (reference sequence). CDR3 in DNA: TGCAGTGCTAGAAGGGGACAGAGTTACGAGCAGTACTTC. Translated, it gives CSARRGQSYEQYF.